The sample holds a few counts of the clone carrying this T cell receptor beta chain. Its antigen is not identified. Template switching (which added a universal primer site) was used, and cDNA carried unique molecular identifiers. TCRdb ran MiXCR on the 5' RACE reads and lists one entry per CDR3 protein. The sample yields 350,000 to 400,000 distinct CDR3 sequences, approximately 8.8% seen once. These data are taken from a study of identical twins. General study findings and limits: Cord blood beta clonotypes that were abundant carried fewer insertions, and memory repertoires showed no such trend.

V lost 8 bases, J lost 5 bases, and 15 bases stayed unmatched. This CDR3 contains 16 residues. The chain is built from TRBV12-3 or TRBV12-4 and TRBJ2-3, with 8 bases matching TRBD2. The source material was naive T cells sorted from blood. The clonotype comes from a woman in her forties or fifties in good health. The CDR3 protein is CASSWGSGSAVDTQYF. DNA for the CDR3: TGTGCCAGCTCCTGGGGGAGCGGGAGCGCTGTAGATACGCAGTATTTT.